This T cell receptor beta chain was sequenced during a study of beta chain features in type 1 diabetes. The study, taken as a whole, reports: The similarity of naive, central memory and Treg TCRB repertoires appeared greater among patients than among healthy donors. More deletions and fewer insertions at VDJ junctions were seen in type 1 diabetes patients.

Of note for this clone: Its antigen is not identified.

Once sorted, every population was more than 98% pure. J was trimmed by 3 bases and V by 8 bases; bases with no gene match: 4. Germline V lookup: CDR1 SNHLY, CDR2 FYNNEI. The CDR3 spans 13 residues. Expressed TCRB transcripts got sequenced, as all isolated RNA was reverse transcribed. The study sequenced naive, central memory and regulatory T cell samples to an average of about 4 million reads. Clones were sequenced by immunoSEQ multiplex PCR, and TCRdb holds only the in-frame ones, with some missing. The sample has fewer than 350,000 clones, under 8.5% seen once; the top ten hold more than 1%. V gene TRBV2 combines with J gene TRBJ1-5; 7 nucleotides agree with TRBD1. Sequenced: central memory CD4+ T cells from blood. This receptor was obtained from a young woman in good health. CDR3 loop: CASSQGTNQPQHF. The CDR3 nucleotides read TGTGCCAGCTCACAGGGGACCAATCAGCCCCAGCATTTT.